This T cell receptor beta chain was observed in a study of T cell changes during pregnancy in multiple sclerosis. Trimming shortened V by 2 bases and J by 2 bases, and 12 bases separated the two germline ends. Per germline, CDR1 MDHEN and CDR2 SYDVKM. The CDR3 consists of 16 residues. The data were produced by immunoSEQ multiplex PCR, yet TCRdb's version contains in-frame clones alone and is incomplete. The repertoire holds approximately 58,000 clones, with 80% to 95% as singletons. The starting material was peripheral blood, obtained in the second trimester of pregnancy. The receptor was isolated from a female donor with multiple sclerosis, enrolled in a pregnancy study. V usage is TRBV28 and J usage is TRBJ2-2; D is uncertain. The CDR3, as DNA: TGTGCCAGCAGTTTAAGTAACTTGGTTAACACCGGGGAGCTGTTTTTT. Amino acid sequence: CASSLSNLVNTGELFF.